This T cell receptor beta chain was recovered during a study of neurological immune-mediated disorders. From 15-18 subjects, every sequencing run obtained over 200 million TCR-beta sequences. A single record per CDR3 protein comes from TCRdb applying MiXCR to the 5' RACE reads. The profile covers around 44,000 distinct CDR3 sequences, with roughly 2.5% appearing a single time and roughly 12% taken by the ten largest. This clonotype was detected many times. This CDR3 region has 13 residues. Trimming cost V 4 bases and J 1 base, with 7 bases left between them. Germline-derived CDR1 and CDR2 are MNHNS and SASEGT.

Sequenced input: PBMCs. The sequence derives from a man aged 25-40 years with multiple sclerosis. The rearrangement links TRBV6-1 to TRBJ1-1; D ambiguous. For the CDR3, the DNA is TGTGCCAGCAGTGCCACACGGAACACTGAAGCTTTCTTT. This translates into CASSATRNTEAFF.